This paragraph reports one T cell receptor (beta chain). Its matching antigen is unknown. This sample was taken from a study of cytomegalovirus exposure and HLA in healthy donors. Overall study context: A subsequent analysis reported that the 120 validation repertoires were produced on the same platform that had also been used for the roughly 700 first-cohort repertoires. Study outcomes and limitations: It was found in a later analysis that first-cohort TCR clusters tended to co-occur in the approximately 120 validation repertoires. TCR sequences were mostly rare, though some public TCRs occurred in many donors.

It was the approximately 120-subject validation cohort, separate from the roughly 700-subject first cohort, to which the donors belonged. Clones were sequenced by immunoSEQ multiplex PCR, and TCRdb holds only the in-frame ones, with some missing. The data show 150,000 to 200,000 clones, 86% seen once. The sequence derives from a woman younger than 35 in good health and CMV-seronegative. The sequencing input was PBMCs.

CDR3 DNA sequence: TGTGCCAGTAGTGCGTCGACTAGCGGGAACGCAGATACGCAGTATTTT. Encoded protein: CASSASTSGNADTQYF. The rearrangement links TRBV19 to TRBJ2-3, with 11 bases aligning to TRBD2. CDR3 length: 16 residues. Germline CDR1 and CDR2: LNHDA and SQIVND (reference sequence). V lost 5 bases, J lost 4 bases, and 8 bases stayed unmatched. The variable domain in full, with the rest retrieved from reference TRBV19 and TRBJ2-3, is DGGITQSPKYLFRKEGQNVTLSCEQNLNHDAMYWYRQDPGQGLRLIYYSQIVNDFQKGDIAEGYSVSREKKESFPLTVTSAQKNPTAFYLCASSASTSGNADTQYFGPGTRLTVL.